The 29 T cell receptor beta chains below were found in one sample sequenced in a study of spatial heterogeneity in lung cancer. TCRdb re-called the 5' RACE reads through MiXCR, storing one row per CDR3 protein. The sample records some 39,000 distinct CDR3 sequences, 6.8% being singletons. Time point in this sample: sample taken at primary tumor resection. This sample comprised PBMCs, obtained at surgery. The source of these receptors is a female donor with early-stage non-small cell lung cancer.

This clonotype was seen ten or more times. This chain links TRBV18 with TRBJ1-1; D gene unclear. The V end was cut by 3 bases, the J end by 1 base, with 9 bases between. The CDR3 consists of 14 residues. Per germline, CDR1 KGHSH and CDR2 LQKENI. This CDR3 is CASSPDRKNTEAFF. The CDR3 coding sequence is TGTGCCAGCTCACCGGACCGAAAGAACACTGAAGCTTTCTTT.

V usage is TRBV10-2 and J usage is TRBJ1-1, with 7 bases lining up with TRBD1. The V and J ends lost 8 bases and 1 base, in that order; junction bases with no gene match: 7. In germline, CDR1 is WSHSY, CDR2 SAAADI. CDR3 size: 14 residues. CDR3 bases: TGCGCCAGCCTTCCAGGGGGGAGGAACACTGAAGCTTTCTTT. The encoded protein is CASLPGGRNTEAFF.

This clonotype came up many times. This rearrangement joins TRBV5-1 to TRBJ1-1, with D hard to call. Trimming took off 0 bases at V and 1 base at J, with 7 bases between the two ends. The CDR3 loop spans 14 amino acids. Per the germline V gene, CDR1 is SGHRS and CDR2 is YFSETQ. CDR3 sequence: CASSLDSRNTEAFF. CDR3 coding DNA: TGCGCCAGCAGCTTGGACAGCAGGAACACTGAAGCTTTCTTT. The whole variable domain, remainder taken from reference TRBV5-1 and TRBJ1-1, is KAGVTQTPRYLIKTRGQQVTLSCSPISGHRSVSWYQQTPGQGLQFLFEYFSETQRNKGNFPGRFSGRQFSNSRSEMNVSTLELGDSALYLCASSLDSRNTEAFFGQGTRLTVV.

This clonotype appeared many times. V is TRBV12-3 or TRBV12-4 and J is TRBJ1-2; no definite D call. Trimming removed 5 bases from V and 8 bases from J, with 12 bases in between. CDR3 length equals 12 residues. This CDR3 is CASSPPQGGYTF. The CDR3 nucleotides are TGTGCCAGCAGTCCTCCCCAAGGGGGCTACACCTTC.

This chain uses TRBV5-1 with TRBJ2-2, with a possible D match to TRBD2 (6 bases). The V end lost 6 bases, the J end lost 1 base, and 16 bases lay between the germline ends. The germline gives CDR1 SGHRS, CDR2 YFSETQ. CDR3 length: 16 residues. This chain's CDR3 is CASIPGGRENTGELFF. The CDR3 nucleotides are TGCGCCAGCATCCCCGGGGGACGGGAGAACACCGGGGAGCTGTTTTTT.

This clonotype was seen at least ten times. The genes are TRBV7-9 and TRBJ1-2; D call uncertain. Per the germline V gene, CDR1 is SEHNR and CDR2 is FQNEAQ (reference sequence). V lost 4 bases to trimming and J lost 11 bases, with 17 bases between them. This CDR3 contains 13 residues. The CDR3 DNA is TGTGCCAGCAGCTCCGGCGGAGCACAGCGTTACACCTTC. Translation: CASSSGGAQRYTF.

In its sample, this clonotype was seen many times. The chain recombines TRBV9 with TRBJ1-3; D call uncertain. V lost 0 bases and J 0 bases, leaving 10 bases between the germline ends. Germline CDR1 and CDR2: SGDLS and YYNGEE. The CDR3 sequence is 16 residues long. The DNA for the CDR3 is TGTGCCAGCAGCGTAGGTGGGCTACCCTCTGGAAACACCATATATTTT. Its translation is CASSVGGLPSGNTIYF.

This clonotype was picked up many times. V gene TRBV10-2 combines with J gene TRBJ2-4, with D possibly TRBD1 on 5 matching bases. The V end lost 2 bases, the J end lost 5 bases, and 7 bases lay between the germline ends. This CDR3 region has 13 residues. The germline gives CDR1 WSHSY, CDR2 SAAADI. The CDR3 DNA reads TGCGCCAGCAGTGAGCAGGGTCAAAACATTCAGTACTTC. This sequence encodes CASSEQGQNIQYF.

This clonotype was recorded at least ten times. V and J are TRBV7-8 and TRBJ1-1, with D hard to call. Germline lookup yields CDR1 SGHVS and CDR2 FQNEAQ. This CDR3 is 14 amino acids long. Trimming pared 1 base from V and 2 bases from J, leaving 8 bases between. CDR3 sequence reads: CASSLVGSNTEAFF. CDR3 sequence (DNA): TGTGCCAGCAGCTTAGTAGGCAGTAACACTGAAGCTTTCTTT. Filled out from reference TRBV7-8 and TRBJ1-1, the complete variable domain reads GAGVSQSPRYKVAKRGQDVALRCDPISGHVSLFWYQQALGQGPEFLTYFQNEAQLDKSGLPSDRFFAERPEGSVSTLKIQRTQQEDSAVYLCASSLVGSNTEAFFGQGTRLTVV.

The sample holds one count of this clonotype. Since a much larger clone is just one base distant, this may be a read error. The V gene is TRBV9, the J gene TRBJ2-4; TRBD2 aligns across 9 bases. The CDR3 is 15 residues long. Germline lookup yields CDR1 SGDLS and CDR2 YYNGEE. The CDR3 nucleotides are TGTACCAGCAGCACTAGCGGGTCAGCCAAAAACATTCAGTACTTC. Amino acid sequence: CTSSTSGSAKNIQYF.

The chain combines TRBV20-1 with TRBJ1-2; no definite D call. The V end lost 7 bases, the J end lost 0 bases, and 12 bases lay between the germline ends. Germline CDR1 is DFQATT and CDR2 is SNEGSKA (reference sequence). The CDR3 has 13 amino acids. CDR3 DNA: TGCAGTGTCCCGGCAGCAGCTAACTATGGCTACACCTTC. It specifies CSVPAAANYGYTF.

There are a few counts of this clonotype. This chain joins TRBV6-6 and TRBJ1-6; D unresolved. This CDR3 is 15 amino acids long. Trimming left V 1 base short and J 2 bases short, with 6 bases between. Germline V gene sequence: CDR1 MNHNY, CDR2 SVGAGI (reference sequence). In DNA, the CDR3 is TGTGCCAGCAGTTACTTGGAGACCTATAATTCACCCCTCCACTTT. It specifies CASSYLETYNSPLHF.

This clonotype was picked up a small number of times. This sequence joins TRBV19 and TRBJ1-1; 9 bases are shared with TRBD1. Per the germline V gene, CDR1 is LNHDA and CDR2 is SQIVND (reference sequence). After removal of 8 bases from V and 6 bases from J, the junction contained 10 bases not matched to a gene. The CDR3 is made up of 14 amino acids. CDR3 DNA: TGTGCCAGTGAAGGGACAGGGACACTCGCTGAAGCTTTCTTT. It yields the protein CASEGTGTLAEAFF.

This clonotype was seen a few times. V gene TRBV5-6 combines with J gene TRBJ1-4, with D possibly TRBD1 on 6 matching bases. Trimming took off 0 bases at V and 4 bases at J, with 13 bases between the two ends. CDR3 length: 16 amino acids. CDR1 is SGHDT and CDR2 is YYEEEE in the germline V gene. The DNA of the CDR3 is TGTGCCAGCAGCTTGGGGGACACAGGGTATAATGAAAAACTGTTTTTT. Its protein is CASSLGDTGYNEKLFF.

This clonotype was counted many times. The chain is built from TRBV27 and TRBJ1-1, with 8 bases fitting TRBD1. The CDR3 is 17 amino acids. CDR1 MNHEY and CDR2 SMNVEV come from the germline V gene (reference sequence). V gave up 6 bases and J gave up 6 bases; unmatched junction bases: 18. The DNA for the CDR3 is TGTGCCAGCAGCCTCTCACTTTCGACGGACAGGGACCCTGAAGCTTTCTTT. Translation: CASSLSLSTDRDPEAFF.

Many counts were recorded for this clonotype. The CDR3 protein is CASSSLGSGSYGYTF. The CDR3 DNA sequence: TGCGCCAGCAGCTCCCTGGGCAGTGGTTCCTATGGCTACACCTTC. V usage is TRBV5-1 and J usage is TRBJ1-2; D is undetermined. Per the germline V gene, CDR1 is SGHRS and CDR2 is YFSETQ. V lost 3 bases and J lost 4, with 16 bases in between. The CDR3 totals 15 residues.

This clonotype was recorded at least ten times. J is TRBJ2-1 and V is TRBV24-1; 10 bases line up with TRBD1. The CDR3 covers 17 residues. V gave up 5 bases and J gave up 4 bases; unmatched junction bases: 10. Germline V gene lookup returns CDR1 KGHDR and CDR2 SFDVKD. In DNA form, the CDR3 reads TGTGCCACCAGTGGCCATTCCGGGACAGGGGATTACAATGAGCAGTTCTTC. Its translation is CATSGHSGTGDYNEQFF.

This clonotype was detected ten times or more. The chain is built from TRBV20-1 and TRBJ2-1, with TRBD2 as a possible D gene (5 bases). Trimming shortened V by 0 bases and J by 10 bases, and 16 bases separated the two germline ends. CDR1 and CDR2 (germline): DFQATT, SNEGSKA (reference sequence). This CDR3 is 14 amino acids long. The CDR3: CSARDLGVPVEQFF. The CDR3 nucleotides read TGCAGTGCTAGAGATCTCGGGGTCCCAGTAGAGCAGTTCTTC.

This clonotype has more than one count but fewer than ten. This chain connects TRBV5-1 to TRBJ1-1, with 7 bases that match TRBD1. The V gene's germline CDR1 is SGHRS and CDR2 YFSETQ. Germline trimming cut 6 bases from V and 1 base from J; bases unmatched to any gene: 15. CDR3 length equals 17 residues. The CDR3 sequence: CASTAPETGSKNTEAFF. CDR3 DNA sequence: TGCGCCAGCACCGCACCAGAGACAGGGTCAAAGAACACTGAAGCTTTCTTT.

Many counts were recorded for this clonotype. This chain joins TRBV3-1 and TRBJ1-2; D possibly corresponds to TRBD1 (5 bases). Germline V gene data show CDR1 as LGHDT and CDR2 as YNNKEL (reference sequence). This CDR3 contains 12 residues. The V end lost 8 bases, the J end lost 6 bases, and 13 bases lay between the germline ends. CDR3 nucleotide sequence: TGTGCCAGCCGGGGTGGGGGAGATGGCTACACCTTC. Protein product: CASRGGGDGYTF. Together with reference TRBV3-1 and TRBJ1-2, the CDR3 gives the full variable domain: DTAVSQTPKYLVTQMGNDKSIKCEQNLGHDTMYWYKQDSKKFLKIMFSYNNKELIINETVPNRFSPKSPDKAHLNLHINSLELGDSAVYFCASRGGGDGYTFGSGTRLTVV.

The chain uses TRBV20-1 and TRBJ2-1; the D gene is possibly TRBD2 (6 bases). Trimming removed 1 base at V and 3 bases at J, with 10 bases between. The CDR3 extends over 14 amino acids. Germline CDR1 DFQATT, CDR2 SNEGSKA (reference sequence). The CDR3 loop is CSARAGRLYNEQFF. The CDR3 DNA reads as TGCAGTGCTAGAGCGGGGAGGCTCTACAATGAGCAGTTCTTC.

This clonotype was recorded at least ten times. The J gene is TRBJ2-5, the V gene TRBV15; D call uncertain. Trimming stripped 3 bases from V and 5 bases from J, with 19 bases between. The CDR3 spans 16 residues. Germline lookup yields CDR1 LNHNV and CDR2 YYDKDF (reference sequence). The CDR3 spells CATSRPPVFSSETQYF. DNA for the CDR3: TGTGCCACCAGCAGGCCCCCAGTTTTCTCATCGGAGACCCAGTACTTC.

This clonotype was seen ten or more times. As DNA, the CDR3 is TGTGCCAGCAGTTTAACAGGGGGCAGACCGTCCCGCTACGAGCAGTACTTC. The encoded protein is CASSLTGGRPSRYEQYF. The chain combines TRBV28 with TRBJ2-7, with 9 positions matching TRBD1. V lost 2 bases to trimming and J lost 3 bases; unmatched junction nucleotides: 11. Germline CDR1 MDHEN, CDR2 SYDVKM. The length of the CDR3 is 17 residues.

The chain carries TRBV5-1 and TRBJ2-7; D gene unclear. This CDR3 region has 15 residues. Trimming removed 3 bases from V and 1 base from J, with 14 bases in between. Looked up from germline, CDR1 is SGHRS and CDR2 is YFSETQ. The CDR3 reads CASSSSSMGSYEQYF. The DNA of the CDR3 is TGCGCCAGCAGCTCGTCCTCGATGGGGTCCTACGAGCAGTACTTC. The variable domain in full, completed from reference TRBV5-1 and TRBJ2-7, reads KAGVTQTPRYLIKTRGQQVTLSCSPISGHRSVSWYQQTPGQGLQFLFEYFSETQRNKGNFPGRFSGRQFSNSRSEMNVSTLELGDSALYLCASSSSSMGSYEQYFGPGTRLTVT.

This clonotype was seen a few times. V gene TRBV11-3 combines with J gene TRBJ2-1; D is uncertain. Trimming shortened V by 1 base and J by 4 bases, and 8 bases separated the two germline ends. The CDR3 runs to 14 residues. The V gene's germline CDR1 is SGHNT and CDR2 YENEEA. Here the CDR3 reads CASSLGGSYNEQFF. The DNA of the CDR3 is TGTGCCAGCAGCTTAGGCGGCTCATACAATGAGCAGTTCTTC.

The chain couples TRBV7-2 to TRBJ1-1; D uncertain. Looked up from germline, CDR1 is SGHTA and CDR2 is FQGNSA. This CDR3 is 15 amino acids long. V lost 4 bases and J 0 bases, leaving 12 bases between the germline ends. The CDR3 is CASSYRTDMNTEAFF. The CDR3 bases are TGTGCCAGCAGCTACCGGACTGACATGAACACTGAAGCTTTCTTT.

This clonotype came up many times. One end of the junction varies from germline; a read error may be responsible. The chain couples TRBV7-7 to TRBJ2-1, with TRBD2 identical over 12 bases. The CDR3 is 15 residues long. Germline CDR1 is SSHAT and CDR2 is FNYEAQ (reference sequence). The CDR3 bases are TGTGCTAGCAGCCTCACTAGCGGGGGGTACAATGAGCAGTTCTTC. Translated: CASSLTSGGYNEQFF.

There are a few counts of this clonotype. This chain uses TRBV5-4 with TRBJ2-7; maybe TRBD1 (6 bases). Germline-derived CDR1 and CDR2 are SGHNT and YYREEE (reference sequence). The CDR3 consists of 15 residues. V was pared by 4 bases and J by 0 bases, with 14 bases between. This CDR3 reads CASSKGHANSYEQYF. The DNA of the CDR3 is TGTGCCAGCAGCAAGGGACACGCAAACTCCTACGAGCAGTACTTC.

This clonotype was observed at least ten times. The chain recombines TRBV20-1 with TRBJ1-5; D may be TRBD1 (6 bases). The V end lost 3 bases, the J end lost 6 bases, and 18 bases lay between the germline ends. Germline assignment: CDR1 DFQATT and CDR2 SNEGSKA (reference sequence). The CDR3 is made up of 15 amino acids. CDR3 loop: CSASGSPGGGQPQHF. CDR3 DNA: TGCAGTGCTAGTGGGTCTCCGGGAGGGGGTCAGCCCCAGCATTTT.